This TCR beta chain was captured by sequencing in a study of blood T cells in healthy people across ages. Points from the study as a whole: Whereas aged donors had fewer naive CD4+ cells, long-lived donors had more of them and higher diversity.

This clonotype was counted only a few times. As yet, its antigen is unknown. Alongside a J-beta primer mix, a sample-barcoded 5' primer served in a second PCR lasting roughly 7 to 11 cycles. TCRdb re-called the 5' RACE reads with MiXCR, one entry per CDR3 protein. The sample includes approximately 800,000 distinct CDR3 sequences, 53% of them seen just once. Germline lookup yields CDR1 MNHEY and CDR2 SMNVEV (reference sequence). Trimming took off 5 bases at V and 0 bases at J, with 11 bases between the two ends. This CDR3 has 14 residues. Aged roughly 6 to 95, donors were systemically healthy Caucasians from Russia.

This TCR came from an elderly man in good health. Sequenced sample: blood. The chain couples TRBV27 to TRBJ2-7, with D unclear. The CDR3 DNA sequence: TGTGCCAGCAGTCCTGGGAAATTCTCCTACGAGCAGTACTTC. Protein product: CASSPGKFSYEQYF.